The 32 T cell receptor beta chains below come from one sample, sequenced in a study of radiation and T cells in renal cell carcinoma. Time point: baseline pretreatment blood. Noted treatment: 15 Gy SBRT to primary tumor, nephrectomy 4 weeks later. Clones were sequenced by immunoSEQ multiplex PCR, and TCRdb holds only the in-frame ones, with some missing. The table has about 130,000 clones, nearly 90% seen once. This sample comprised blood, obtained from a patient whose treatment included radiotherapy and nephrectomy. The receptors stem from a woman in her forties or fifties with renal cell carcinoma.

The chain recombines TRBV11-2 with TRBJ1-1; TRBD1 matches at 9 bases. The CDR3 is made up of 15 amino acids. V lost 4 bases to trimming and J lost 5 bases; unmatched junction nucleotides: 8. Per germline, CDR1 SGHAT and CDR2 FQNNGV. The CDR3 spells CASSYTGGSRTEAFF. CDR3 in DNA: TGTGCCAGCAGCTACACAGGGGGCTCGCGGACTGAAGCTTTCTTT.

The count of this clone is one. The chain recombines TRBV7-2 with TRBJ2-7; TRBD2 matches at 9 bases. V was clipped by 0 bases and J by 3 bases; unmatched bases: 0. This CDR3 region has 14 residues. CDR1 and CDR2 from the germline V gene are SGHTA and FQGNSA. CDR3: CASSLATSGYEQYF. For the CDR3, the DNA is TGTGCCAGCAGCTTAGCGACTAGCGGCTACGAGCAGTACTTC.

The chain is built from TRBV7-3 and TRBJ2-5; no clear D gene. CDR3 length: 13 residues. Trimming took off 5 bases at V and 5 bases at J, with 12 bases between the two ends. Germline V lookup: CDR1 SGHTA, CDR2 FQGTGA. The CDR3 DNA is TGTGCCAGCAGCAGAAGCGTTACGGAGACCCAGTACTTC. Its translation is CASSRSVTETQYF.

This rearrangement joins TRBV7-3 to TRBJ2-6; either TRBD1 or TRBD2 may supply D (5 bases each). Germline CDR1 is SGHTA and CDR2 is FQGTGA. V gave up 1 base and J gave up 2 bases, with 6 bases separating them. This CDR3 has 15 amino acids. Written as DNA, the CDR3 is TGTGCCAGCAGCTTAATGGGGGCTGGGGCCAACGTCCTGACTTTC. Translating it yields CASSLMGAGANVLTF.

This clone was detected once. The CDR3 protein is CASSPADRGGGQPQHF. The CDR3 region has the DNA TGTGCCAGCTCACCCGCGGACAGGGGGGGTGGACAGCCCCAGCATTTT. V is TRBV18 and J is TRBJ1-5, with 10 positions matching TRBD1. This CDR3 comprises 16 residues. V lost 3 bases, J lost 7 bases, and 9 bases stayed unmatched. The germline V gene has CDR1 KGHSH and CDR2 LQKENI.

The chain carries TRBV5-6 and TRBJ1-2, with D uncertain. Germline CDR1 SGHDT, CDR2 YYEEEE. CDR3 length: 14 residues. V was clipped by 4 bases and J by 2 bases, with 12 bases between them. The CDR3 DNA reads as TGTGCCAGCAGCATACGGACGGTGAACTATGGCTACACCTTC. This codes for CASSIRTVNYGYTF. Filled out from reference TRBV5-6 and TRBJ1-2, the complete variable domain reads DAGVTQSPTHLIKTRGQQVTLRCSPKSGHDTVSWYQQALGQGPQFIFQYYEEEERQRGNFPDRFSGHQFPNYSSELNVNALLLGDSALYLCASSIRTVNYGYTFGSGTRLTVV.

The J gene is TRBJ2-4, the V gene TRBV29-1, with D perhaps TRBD1 or TRBD2 (5 bases each). Trimming shortened V by 4 bases and J by 5 bases, and 12 bases separated the two germline ends. CDR3 length: 13 residues. CDR1 SQVTM and CDR2 ANQGSEA come from the germline V gene. In DNA form, the CDR3 reads TGCAGCGTTGGAGGGGTAGGCGAAAACATTCAGTACTTC. Translation gives CSVGGVGENIQYF. Full variable domain (outside the CDR3, taken from reference TRBV29-1 and TRBJ2-4): SAVISQKPSRDICQRGTSLTIQCQVDSQVTMMFWYRQQPGQSLTLIATANQGSEATYESGFVIDKFPISRPNLTFSTLTVSNMSPEDSSIYLCSVGGVGENIQYFGAGTRLSVL.

J is TRBJ1-6 and V is TRBV7-2; 7 nucleotides match TRBD1. Germline V gene sequence: CDR1 SGHTA, CDR2 FQGNSA. The CDR3 is 14 residues long. Unmatched junction bases numbered 5, after V lost 6 bases and J lost 6 bases. CDR3 in DNA: TGTGCCAGCAGTCAGGGGGGGTCTAATTCACCCCTCCACTTT. Its protein product is CASSQGGSNSPLHF.

V usage is TRBV5-1 and J usage is TRBJ2-5, with 11 bases matching TRBD2. CDR1 SGHRS and CDR2 YFSETQ come from the germline V gene. V lost 8 bases to trimming and J lost 5 bases; unmatched junction nucleotides: 14. The length of the CDR3 is 16 residues. The DNA for the CDR3 is TGCGCCAGTAGTCCCTTACTAGCGGGGGTACAGGAGACCCAGTACTTC. This sequence encodes CASSPLLAGVQETQYF. The variable domain in full, with the rest retrieved from reference TRBV5-1 and TRBJ2-5, is KAGVTQTPRYLIKTRGQQVTLSCSPISGHRSVSWYQQTPGQGLQFLFEYFSETQRNKGNFPGRFSGRQFSNSRSEMNVSTLELGDSALYLCASSPLLAGVQETQYFGPGTRLLVL.

The genes are TRBV2 and TRBJ2-5; no reliable D call. Trimming cost V 7 bases and J 2 bases, with 11 bases left between them. In germline, CDR1 is SNHLY, CDR2 FYNNEI. CDR3 length equals 13 residues. The CDR3 spells CASNFGQQETQYF. DNA of the CDR3: TGTGCCAGCAATTTCGGGCAGCAAGAGACCCAGTACTTC.

The chain links TRBV4-1 to TRBJ1-4, with D possibly matching TRBD1 (5 bases). The V gene lost 1 base and the J gene lost 1 base, with 10 bases spanning the gap. In germline, CDR1 is MGHRA, CDR2 YSYEKL. This CDR3 is built from 16 residues. The DNA of the CDR3 is TGCGCCAGCAGCCAAGGAAACAGGAGAACTAATGAAAAACTGTTTTTT. It specifies CASSQGNRRTNEKLFF.

This clone was found a few times. The chain couples TRBV7-9 to TRBJ2-7; 8 bases are shared with TRBD1. With 5 bases clipped from V and 3 bases from J, the junction kept 9 bases outside the gene matches. Looked up from germline, CDR1 is SEHNR and CDR2 is FQNEAQ (reference sequence). The CDR3 totals 15 residues. CDR3 DNA: TGTGCCAGCAGCAGTCGTCTGGACAGGGACTACGAGCAGTACTTC. This codes for CASSSRLDRDYEQYF.

On this clone: This specimen includes other DNA sequences encoding the same CDR3. The chain employs TRBV5-4 and TRBJ2-5; D uncertain. V lost 0 bases, J lost 1 base, and 7 bases lay in between. The germline V gene encodes CDR1 SGHNT and CDR2 YYREEE (reference sequence). This CDR3 has 14 amino acids. DNA for the CDR3: TGTGCCAGCAGCTTGGCAGGAACCCAAGAGACCCAGTACTTC. Its protein product is CASSLAGTQETQYF.

V is TRBV9 and J is TRBJ1-2; D is possibly TRBD1 (5 bases). From germline, CDR1 is SGDLS and CDR2 YYNGEE. This CDR3 is built from 13 residues. The V end lost 0 bases, the J end lost 8 bases, and 11 bases lay between the germline ends. The CDR3 is CASSVDPGKGYTF. In DNA form, the CDR3 reads TGTGCCAGCAGCGTAGACCCAGGGAAGGGCTACACCTTC.

The chain joins TRBV20-1 to TRBJ2-5, with D perhaps TRBD1 (6 bases). CDR1 is DFQATT, CDR2 SNEGSKA, per germline (reference sequence). Between the trimmed V and J ends, which lost 6 bases and 7 bases, there was a span of 12 bases. The CDR3 runs to 11 residues. The CDR3: CSAEQGTTQYF. CDR3 nucleotides: TGCAGTGCGGAACAGGGTACGACCCAGTACTTC.

In its sample, this clone was seen a few times. Other DNA sequences in the same sample also yield this CDR3. The J gene is TRBJ2-2, the V gene TRBV19; no clear D gene. CDR3 size: 14 residues. Germline CDR1 reads LNHDA; CDR2 reads SQIVND (reference sequence). Trimming took 2 bases from V and 1 from J, leaving 5 bases between them. CDR3 sequence reads: CASSISRNTGELFF. The CDR3 bases are TGTGCCAGTAGTATATCTCGGAACACCGGGGAGCTGTTTTTT.

The chain employs TRBV19 and TRBJ1-4; TRBD1 matches 7 bases. This CDR3 spans 15 amino acids. CDR1 LNHDA and CDR2 SQIVND come from the germline V gene (reference sequence). The trim removed 5 bases at V and 7 bases at J, leaving 10 bases unmatched. The CDR3 region is CASSGSRDRGEKLFF. Here the CDR3 DNA reads TGTGCCAGTAGTGGTTCCCGGGACAGAGGTGAAAAACTGTTTTTT.

The V and J genes are TRBV30 and TRBJ2-3, with D maybe TRBD2 (5 bases). The CDR3 sequence is 14 residues long. With 2 bases removed from V and 7 bases from J, the gap between germline ends came to 16 bases. Germline values: CDR1 GTSNPN, CDR2 SVGIG (reference sequence). The CDR3 reads CAWSLWGTGNTQYF. CDR3 in DNA: TGTGCCTGGAGTCTTTGGGGAACCGGGAATACGCAGTATTTT.

This chain joins TRBV4-3 and TRBJ1-5; D is undetermined. Germline assignment: CDR1 LGHNA and CDR2 YSLEER. With 0 bases removed from V and 0 bases from J, the gap between germline ends came to 9 bases. The CDR3 covers 16 residues. The CDR3 loop is CASSQDWSNSNQPQHF. DNA of the CDR3: TGCGCCAGCAGCCAAGATTGGTCCAATAGCAATCAGCCCCAGCATTTT.

The genes are TRBV7-9 and TRBJ1-1; D remains ambiguous. V lost 3 bases to trimming and J lost 4 bases, with 9 bases between them. This CDR3 is 13 amino acids long. The germline gives CDR1 SEHNR, CDR2 FQNEAQ (reference sequence). CDR3 amino acids: CASSLELGTEAFF. The CDR3 bases are TGTGCCAGCAGCTTGGAGTTGGGCACTGAAGCTTTCTTT.

The chain joins TRBV2 to TRBJ2-4; D is uncertain. V was trimmed by 3 bases and J by 0 bases, leaving 6 bases between them. The CDR3 length is 14 residues. Germline assignment: CDR1 SNHLY and CDR2 FYNNEI. The CDR3 coding sequence is TGTGCCAGCAGTGATGGTCGAGCCAAAAACATTCAGTACTTC. The encoded protein is CASSDGRAKNIQYF. The full variable domain, its missing parts supplied by reference TRBV2 and TRBJ2-4, is EPEVTQTPSHQVTQMGQEVILRCVPISNHLYFYWYRQILGQKVEFLVSFYNNEISEKSEIFDDQFSVERPDGSNFTLKIRSTKLEDSAMYFCASSDGRAKNIQYFGAGTRLSVL.

The V call is TRBV7-2, the J call TRBJ2-3; possibly TRBD1 or TRBD2 for D (6 bases each). V lost 4 bases and J lost 0, with 14 bases in between. There are 16 residues in the CDR3. Germline CDR1 reads SGHTA; CDR2 reads FQGNSA. CDR3 sequence: CASSWEPGASTDTQYF. The DNA for the CDR3 is TGTGCCAGCAGCTGGGAACCGGGGGCCAGCACAGATACGCAGTATTTT.

As DNA, the CDR3 is TGTGCCAGCAGCCAAGGGGTTTCGAACACCGGGGAGCTGTTTTTT. Translating gives CASSQGVSNTGELFF. The V gene is TRBV7-9, the J gene TRBJ2-2, with a tentative D call TRBD1 (5 bases). The germline V gene encodes CDR1 SEHNR and CDR2 FQNEAQ (reference sequence). V was trimmed by 5 bases and J by 0 bases, leaving 10 bases between them. The CDR3 spans 15 residues.

The chain has TRBV28 and TRBJ1-1; 10 bases line up with TRBD1. Looked up from germline, CDR1 is MDHEN and CDR2 is SYDVKM. The CDR3 spans 16 residues. V lost 8 bases to trimming and J lost 1 base; unmatched junction nucleotides: 10. DNA of the CDR3: TGTGCCAGCCGAACCGGGACAGGGGCTTCGAACACTGAAGCTTTCTTT. Protein: CASRTGTGASNTEAFF.

This chain links TRBV18 with TRBJ2-1; D possibly uses TRBD1 or TRBD2 (5 bases each). The CDR3 spans 13 residues. V shed 5 bases and J shed 7 bases, with 12 bases lying between them. The germline gives CDR1 KGHSH, CDR2 LQKENI. CDR3 loop: CASSSGTRNEQFF. Here the CDR3 DNA reads TGTGCCAGCTCATCCGGGACCAGGAATGAGCAGTTCTTC.

The J gene is TRBJ1-1, the V gene TRBV19; D is unresolved. The CDR3 contains 13 residues. CDR1 is LNHDA, CDR2 SQIVND, per germline (reference sequence). Trimming stripped 11 bases from V and 5 bases from J, with 18 bases between. CDR3 nucleotide sequence: TGTGCCTCGAAACTGGGCTCGGGGACTGAAGCTTTCTTT. Residues: CASKLGSGTEAFF.

There are a few counts of this clone. The chain is built from TRBV7-6 and TRBJ1-6; D remains ambiguous. Germline CDR1 SGHVS, CDR2 FNYEAQ. Trimming took off 6 bases at V and 8 bases at J, with 17 bases between the two ends. The CDR3 loop spans 15 amino acids. The DNA of the CDR3 is TGTGCCAGCAGTTTAAGTGCGGGTAGCGATTCACCCCTCCACTTT. Its protein product is CASSLSAGSDSPLHF.

V usage is TRBV11-2 and J usage is TRBJ2-5; 8 bases are shared with TRBD2. J gave up 4 bases and V 1 base, and 8 bases lay outside the gene matches. CDR1 and CDR2 from the germline V gene are SGHAT and FQNNGV. The CDR3 extends over 16 amino acids. This CDR3 reads CASSLGGGRLGETQYF. CDR3 DNA: TGTGCCAGCAGCTTAGGCGGGGGGCGTCTCGGAGAGACCCAGTACTTC. Full variable domain (rest looked up from reference TRBV11-2 and TRBJ2-5): EAGVAQSPRYKIIEKRQSVAFWCNPISGHATLYWYQQILGQGPKLLIQFQNNGVVDDSQLPKDRFSAERLKGVDSTLKIQPAKLEDSAVYLCASSLGGGRLGETQYFGPGTRLLVL.

The chain carries TRBV9 and TRBJ1-1; TRBD1 agrees at 10 bases. The V segment lost 3 bases and the J segment 4 bases; nucleotides outside the gene matches: 6. The germline V gene has CDR1 SGDLS and CDR2 YYNGEE. This CDR3 region has 15 residues. The CDR3 region is CASSDDRGLITEAFF. CDR3 DNA: TGTGCCAGCAGCGACGACAGGGGGCTGATCACTGAAGCTTTCTTT.

The V and J genes are TRBV19 and TRBJ1-6; 7 bases map to TRBD1. Germline V gene sequence: CDR1 LNHDA, CDR2 SQIVND (reference sequence). V lost 9 bases to trimming and J lost 5 bases; unmatched junction nucleotides: 7. CDR3 size: 14 residues. CDR3 sequence: CASTPGQNNSPLHF. DNA of the CDR3: TGTGCCAGCACTCCGGGACAGAATAATTCACCCCTCCACTTT.

The gene calls are TRBV6-1 and TRBJ1-2; no firm D call. V shed 3 bases and J shed 7 bases, with 21 bases lying between them. Germline CDR1 reads MNHNS; CDR2 reads SASEGT. This CDR3 contains 16 residues. For the CDR3, the DNA is TGTGCCAGCAGTGATATCGGTAAAAGGCCGGGATTTGGCTACACCTTC. It yields the protein CASSDIGKRPGFGYTF.

DNA for the CDR3: TGTGCCAGCTCACCACCGGTAGGCGTGAACACTGAAGCTTTCTTT. Protein sequence: CASSPPVGVNTEAFF. The chain employs TRBV18 and TRBJ1-1; D is unclear. V was pared by 0 bases and J by 0 bases, with 8 bases between. This CDR3 spans 15 amino acids. Germline V gives CDR1 KGHSH, CDR2 LQKENI.